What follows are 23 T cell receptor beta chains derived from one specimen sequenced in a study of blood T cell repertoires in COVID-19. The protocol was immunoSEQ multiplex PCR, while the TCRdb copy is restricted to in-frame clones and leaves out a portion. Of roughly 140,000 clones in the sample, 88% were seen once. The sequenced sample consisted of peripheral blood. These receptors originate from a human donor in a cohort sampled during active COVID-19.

Written as DNA, the CDR3 is TGTGCCAGCACTACGGGGACAGGGGGGGGCTATGGCTACACCTTC. Translated, it gives CASTTGTGGGYGYTF. The chain is built from TRBV2 and TRBJ1-2; 11 bases are shared with TRBD1. This CDR3 has 15 amino acids. V lost 7 bases, J lost 4 bases, and 8 bases stayed unmatched. Germline V gives CDR1 SNHLY, CDR2 FYNNEI.

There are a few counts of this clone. The CDR3 DNA follows: TGCGCCAGCAGCTTGCAGGGGACCAACGAGCAGTACTTC. Protein product: CASSLQGTNEQYF. The chain couples TRBV5-1 to TRBJ2-7; D perhaps matches TRBD1 (6 bases). The V end was cut by 1 base, the J end by 5 bases, with 10 bases between. This CDR3 has 13 residues. CDR1 is SGHRS and CDR2 is YFSETQ in the germline V gene.

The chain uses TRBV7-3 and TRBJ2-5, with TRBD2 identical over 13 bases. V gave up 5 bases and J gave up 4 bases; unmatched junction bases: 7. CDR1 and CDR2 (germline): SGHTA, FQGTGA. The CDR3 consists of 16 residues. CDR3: CASSPGTSGVIETQYF. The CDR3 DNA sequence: TGTGCCAGCAGCCCCGGGACTAGCGGGGTGATAGAGACCCAGTACTTC.

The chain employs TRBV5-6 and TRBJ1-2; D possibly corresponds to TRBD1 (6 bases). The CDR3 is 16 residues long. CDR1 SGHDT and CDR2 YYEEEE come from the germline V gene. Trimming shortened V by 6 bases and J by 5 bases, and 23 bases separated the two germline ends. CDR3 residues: CASTSAFQGRLYGYTF. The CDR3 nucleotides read TGTGCCAGCACTTCAGCTTTCCAGGGGAGACTATATGGCTACACCTTC.

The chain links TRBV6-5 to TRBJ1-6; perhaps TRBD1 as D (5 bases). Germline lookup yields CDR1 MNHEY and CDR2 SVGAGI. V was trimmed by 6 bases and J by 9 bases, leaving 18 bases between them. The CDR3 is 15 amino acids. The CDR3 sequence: CASRAERRGGSPLHF. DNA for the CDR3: TGTGCCAGCAGGGCTGAACGGAGGGGTGGTTCACCCCTCCACTTT.

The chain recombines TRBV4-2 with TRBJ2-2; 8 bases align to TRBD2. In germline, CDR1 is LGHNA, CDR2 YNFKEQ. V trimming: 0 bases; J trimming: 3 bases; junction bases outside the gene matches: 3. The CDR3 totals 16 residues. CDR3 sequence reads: CASSQEGRGDTGELFF. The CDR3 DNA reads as TGTGCCAGCAGCCAAGAGGGGCGGGGGGACACCGGGGAGCTGTTTTTT.

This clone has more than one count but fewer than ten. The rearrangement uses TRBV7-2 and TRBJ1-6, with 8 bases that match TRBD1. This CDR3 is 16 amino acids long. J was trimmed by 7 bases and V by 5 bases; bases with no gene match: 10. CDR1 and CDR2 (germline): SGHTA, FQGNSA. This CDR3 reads CASSPGGAGANSPLHF. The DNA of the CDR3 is TGTGCCAGCAGCCCAGGGGGCGCAGGGGCAAATTCACCCCTCCACTTT.

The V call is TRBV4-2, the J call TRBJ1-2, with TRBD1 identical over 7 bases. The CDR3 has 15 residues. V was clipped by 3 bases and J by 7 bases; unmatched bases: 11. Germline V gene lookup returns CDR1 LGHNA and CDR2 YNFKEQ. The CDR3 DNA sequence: TGTGCCAGCAGCCAGACGGGCGGAGGGGGCCCTGGCTACACCTTC. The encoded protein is CASSQTGGGGPGYTF.

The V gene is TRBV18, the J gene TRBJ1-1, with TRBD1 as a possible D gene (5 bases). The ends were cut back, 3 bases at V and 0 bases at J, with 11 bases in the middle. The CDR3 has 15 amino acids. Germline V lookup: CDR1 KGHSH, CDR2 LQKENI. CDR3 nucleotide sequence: TGTGCCAGCTCACCGACCGGGACTCTGAACACTGAAGCTTTCTTT. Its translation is CASSPTGTLNTEAFF.

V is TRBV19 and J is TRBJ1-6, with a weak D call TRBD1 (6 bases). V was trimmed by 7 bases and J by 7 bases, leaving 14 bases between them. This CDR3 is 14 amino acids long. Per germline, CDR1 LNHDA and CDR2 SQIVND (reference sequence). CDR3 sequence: CASTEGGGNSPLHF. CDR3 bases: TGTGCCAGTACAGAAGGGGGTGGGAATTCACCCCTCCACTTT.

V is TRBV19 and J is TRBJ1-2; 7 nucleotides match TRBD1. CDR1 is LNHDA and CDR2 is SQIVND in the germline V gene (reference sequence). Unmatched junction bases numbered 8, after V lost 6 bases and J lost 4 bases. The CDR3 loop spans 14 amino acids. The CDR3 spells CASRPMTGPYGYTF. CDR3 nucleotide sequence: TGTGCCAGTAGGCCTATGACAGGGCCCTATGGCTACACCTTC.

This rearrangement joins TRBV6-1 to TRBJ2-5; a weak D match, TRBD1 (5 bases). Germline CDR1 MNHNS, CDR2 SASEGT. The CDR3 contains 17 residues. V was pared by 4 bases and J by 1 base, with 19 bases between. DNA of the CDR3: TGTGCCAGCAGTGGGATAGGGGTTCGAGGTCTCCAAGAGACCCAGTACTTC. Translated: CASSGIGVRGLQETQYF.

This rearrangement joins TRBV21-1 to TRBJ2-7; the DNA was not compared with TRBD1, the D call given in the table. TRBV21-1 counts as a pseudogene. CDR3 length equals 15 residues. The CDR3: CASSTSGTGGSEQYF. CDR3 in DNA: TGTGCCAGCAGCACTTCCGGGACAGGGGGCAGCGAGCAGTACTTC.

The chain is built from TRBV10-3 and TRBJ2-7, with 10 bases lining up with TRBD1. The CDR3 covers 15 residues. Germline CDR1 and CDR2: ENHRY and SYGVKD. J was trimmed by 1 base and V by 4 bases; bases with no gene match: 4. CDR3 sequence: CAISAGTGASYEQYF. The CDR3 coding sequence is TGTGCCATCAGTGCCGGGACAGGGGCTTCCTACGAGCAGTACTTC.

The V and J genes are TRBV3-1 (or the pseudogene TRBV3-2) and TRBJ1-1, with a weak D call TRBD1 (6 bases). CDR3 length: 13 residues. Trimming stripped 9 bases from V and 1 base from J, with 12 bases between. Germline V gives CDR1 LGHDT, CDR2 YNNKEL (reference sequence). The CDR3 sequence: CASSSDRNTEAFF. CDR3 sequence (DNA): TGTGCCAGTTCTTCGGACAGGAACACTGAAGCTTTCTTT.

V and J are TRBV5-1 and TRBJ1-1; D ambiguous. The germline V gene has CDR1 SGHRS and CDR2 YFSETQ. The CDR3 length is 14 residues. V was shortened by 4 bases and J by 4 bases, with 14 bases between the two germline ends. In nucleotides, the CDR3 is TGCGCCAGCAGCGCCCTCGGAGGCCGCACTGAAGCTTTCTTT. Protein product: CASSALGGRTEAFF. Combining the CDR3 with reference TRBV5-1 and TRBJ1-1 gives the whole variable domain KAGVTQTPRYLIKTRGQQVTLSCSPISGHRSVSWYQQTPGQGLQFLFEYFSETQRNKGNFPGRFSGRQFSNSRSEMNVSTLELGDSALYLCASSALGGRTEAFFGQGTRLTVV.

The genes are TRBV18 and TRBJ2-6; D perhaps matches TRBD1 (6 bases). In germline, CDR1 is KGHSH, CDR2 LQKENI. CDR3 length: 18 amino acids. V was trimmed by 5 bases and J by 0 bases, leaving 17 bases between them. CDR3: CASSNSTGLNSGANVLTF. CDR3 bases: TGTGCCAGCTCAAACTCGACAGGACTCAACTCTGGGGCCAACGTCCTGACTTTC.

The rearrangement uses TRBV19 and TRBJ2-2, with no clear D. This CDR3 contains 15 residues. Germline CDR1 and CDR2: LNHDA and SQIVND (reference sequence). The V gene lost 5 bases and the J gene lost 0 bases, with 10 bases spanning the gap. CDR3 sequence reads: CASSDWSANTGELFF. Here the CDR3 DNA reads TGTGCCAGTAGTGACTGGAGCGCGAACACCGGGGAGCTGTTTTTT.

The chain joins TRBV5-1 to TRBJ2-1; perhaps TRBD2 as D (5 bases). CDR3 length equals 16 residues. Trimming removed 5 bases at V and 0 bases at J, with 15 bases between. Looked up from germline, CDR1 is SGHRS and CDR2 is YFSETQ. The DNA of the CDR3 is TGCGCCAGCAGGTTCAGGCCCGAGGGCTCCTACAATGAGCAGTTCTTC. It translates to CASRFRPEGSYNEQFF.

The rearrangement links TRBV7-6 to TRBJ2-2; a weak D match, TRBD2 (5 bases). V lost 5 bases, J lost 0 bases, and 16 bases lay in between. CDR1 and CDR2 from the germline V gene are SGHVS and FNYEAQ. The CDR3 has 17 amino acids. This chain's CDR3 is CASSPFIGVPNTGELFF. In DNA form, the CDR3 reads TGTGCCAGCAGCCCTTTCATCGGGGTCCCGAACACCGGGGAGCTGTTTTTT.

The CDR3 spells CSVAASVAGELFF. DNA for the CDR3: TGCAGCGTTGCGGCTAGCGTGGCCGGGGAGCTGTTTTTT. J is TRBJ2-2 and V is TRBV29-1, with D tentatively TRBD2 (6 bases). V was pared by 4 bases and J by 6 bases, with 12 bases between. The CDR3 consists of 13 residues. CDR1 is SQVTM and CDR2 is ANQGSEA in the germline V gene.

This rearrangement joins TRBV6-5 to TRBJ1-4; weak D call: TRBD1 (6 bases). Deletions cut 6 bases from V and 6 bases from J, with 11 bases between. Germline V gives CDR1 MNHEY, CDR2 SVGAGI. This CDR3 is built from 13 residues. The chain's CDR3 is CASSLGQYEKLFF. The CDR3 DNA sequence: TGTGCCAGCAGCCTAGGACAGTATGAAAAACTGTTTTTT.

The DNA of the CDR3 is TGCGCCAGCAGTCGAAAAGGGGAGCAGGGGTCGAGGACCCAGTACTTC. It codes for CASSRKGEQGSRTQYF. This chain uses TRBV23-1 with TRBJ2-5, with D perhaps matching TRBD1 (6 bases). TRBV23-1 is flagged as an ORF with uncertain function. Trimming pared 4 bases from V and 7 bases from J, leaving 22 bases between. This CDR3 is 16 amino acids long.